Listed below are T cell receptor beta chains from one sample, sequenced in a study of OX40 agonist ivuxolimab in advanced cancers. Produced via immunoSEQ multiplex PCR; TCRdb's table is partial and in-frame only. This table has some 58,000 clones, 86% appearing once. Specimen: CD4+ or CD8+ T cells sorted from blood, collected in a trial of the OX40 agonist ivuxolimab. These receptors were collected from an adult with an advanced solid tumor such as melanoma, head and neck, liver or kidney cancer. CDR3s include the opening cysteine and the closing phenylalanine or tryptophan.

v_gene	j_gene	CDR3aa
TRBV5-6	TRBJ2-3	CASSLGTSGSTDTQYF
TRBV23-1	TRBJ1-6	CATNRDTGGPNSYNSPLHF
TRBV9	TRBJ2-2	CASSPRTNTGELFF
TRBV19	TRBJ1-2	CASSPDRAYGYTF
TRBV30	TRBJ1-5	CAWSVRFGQPQHF
TRBV28	TRBJ2-7	CASSLASGGSYEQYF
TRBV5-1	TRBJ1-4	CASSLGGVGSELFF
TRBV5-6	TRBJ2-5	CASTRGAGQETQYF
TRBV29-1	TRBJ1-1	CSVTAPEAFF
TRBV6-5	TRBJ2-7	CASSSTLGGGWEQYF
TRBV29-1	TRBJ2-3	CSVDSDTQYF
TRBV5-1	TRBJ2-5	CASSLGETGTQYF
TRBV27	TRBJ1-2	CASSISGLGYGYTF
TRBV18	TRBJ2-7	CASSPPGLAAEQYF
TRBV6-5	TRBJ1-1	CASSYSEIMNTEAFF
TRBV28	TRBJ2-1	CASSSYLFTDGLEVDNEQFF
TRBV7-2	TRBJ1-5	CASSLNRLSNQPQHF
TRBV28	TRBJ2-2	CASSPALGGITGELFF
TRBV5-1	TRBJ2-3	CASSVGGRAGTDTQYF
TRBV7-8	TRBJ1-2	CASSLRDPSDGYTF
TRBV19	TRBJ1-1	CASIRDDYTEAFF
TRBV6-4	TRBJ2-2	CASSVRLGAGGETGELFF
TRBV28	TRBJ2-7	CASGTSGYEQYF
TRBV28	TRBJ2-1	CASSPPGGRSAAYNEQFF
TRBV9	TRBJ2-3	CASSVEYSGTQYF
TRBV11-2	TRBJ2-5	CASSLDRRDQYF
TRBV18	TRBJ2-1	CASSRLAGGPLEQFF
TRBV28	TRBJ2-2	CASSPPWIAGELFF
TRBV7-2	TRBJ2-7	CASSHSAGRSYEQYF
TRBV25-1	TRBJ1-5	CASSELGREQPQHF
TRBV11-2	TRBJ2-7	CASSPPRDEQYF
TRBV7-9	TRBJ2-7	CASSPRPQGIYEQYF
TRBV7-2	TRBJ2-1	CASSWAGGEQFF
TRBV30	TRBJ1-2	CAWSKGSNYGYTF
TRBV28	TRBJ1-1	CASSRSGQGSEAFF
TRBV28	TRBJ2-7	CASSHFTDGTYEQYF
TRBV4-1	TRBJ2-1	CASSQDTNGGTGGGSAQFF
TRBV30	TRBJ2-7	CAWRWEYSYEQYF
TRBV10-3	TRBJ2-1	CAISGTDEQFF
TRBV19	TRBJ2-2	CASTPKGNIDTGELFF
TRBV28	TRBJ2-7	CASAGSYEQYF
TRBV4-2	TRBJ2-3	CASSQDLGGGTDTQYF
TRBV19	TRBJ1-5	CASSSRGPSSNQPQHF
TRBV6-1	NA	CASSRAGTDSYEQYF
TRBV7-9	TRBJ1-2	CASSLTGDDYGYTF
TRBV5-1	TRBJ1-4	CASRSQTAPNEKLFF
TRBV25-1	TRBJ2-7	CASSDLDRLSYEQYF
TRBV19	TRBJ2-1	CASTPGTSGSFGEQFF
TRBV18	TRBJ2-7	CASSPLLLRGLDEQYF